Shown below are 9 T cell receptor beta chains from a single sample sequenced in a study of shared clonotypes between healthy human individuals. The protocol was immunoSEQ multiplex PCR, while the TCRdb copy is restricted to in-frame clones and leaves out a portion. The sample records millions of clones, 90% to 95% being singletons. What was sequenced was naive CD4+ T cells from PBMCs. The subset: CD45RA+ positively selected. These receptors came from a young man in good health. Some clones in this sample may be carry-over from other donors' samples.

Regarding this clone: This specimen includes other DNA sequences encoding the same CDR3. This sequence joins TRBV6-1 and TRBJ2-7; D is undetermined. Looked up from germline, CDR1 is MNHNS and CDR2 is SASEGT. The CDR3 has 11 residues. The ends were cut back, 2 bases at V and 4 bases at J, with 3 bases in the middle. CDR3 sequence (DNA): TGTGCCAGCAGTGAAATATACGAGCAGTACTTC. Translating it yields CASSEIYEQYF.

The CDR3 is CASSLDSAGPAYGYTF. In DNA, the CDR3 is TGTGCCAGCAGTTTAGATTCCGCGGGGCCAGCTTATGGCTACACCTTC. The genes are TRBV28 and TRBJ1-2; D may be TRBD1 (5 bases). V was cut by 2 bases and J by 5 bases, with 18 bases left in between. Germline lookup yields CDR1 MDHEN and CDR2 SYDVKM. CDR3 length: 16 amino acids.

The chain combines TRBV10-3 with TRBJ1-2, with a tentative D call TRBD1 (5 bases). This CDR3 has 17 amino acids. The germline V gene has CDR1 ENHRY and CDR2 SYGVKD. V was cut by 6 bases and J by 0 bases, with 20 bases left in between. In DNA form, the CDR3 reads TGTGCCATCAGGCGATTCTGGACTCAGGGAACTAACTATGGCTACACCTTC. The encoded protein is CAIRRFWTQGTNYGYTF.

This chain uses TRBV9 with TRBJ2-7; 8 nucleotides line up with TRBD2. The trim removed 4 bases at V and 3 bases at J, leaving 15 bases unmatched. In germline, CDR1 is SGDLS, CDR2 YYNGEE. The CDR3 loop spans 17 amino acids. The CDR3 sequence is CASSSTRSSGRLYEQYF. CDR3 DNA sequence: TGTGCCAGCAGCTCCACAAGGTCGAGCGGGAGACTCTACGAGCAGTACTTC.

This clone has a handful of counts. The CDR3 sequence is CASSLRDNNQPQHF. DNA for the CDR3: TGTGCCAGCAGCCTCCGGGACAACAATCAGCCCCAGCATTTT. This rearrangement joins TRBV9 to TRBJ1-5; D is possibly TRBD1 (6 bases). V dropped 4 bases and J dropped 3 bases, with 11 bases sitting between them. The CDR3 extends over 14 amino acids. Germline-derived CDR1 and CDR2 are SGDLS and YYNGEE.

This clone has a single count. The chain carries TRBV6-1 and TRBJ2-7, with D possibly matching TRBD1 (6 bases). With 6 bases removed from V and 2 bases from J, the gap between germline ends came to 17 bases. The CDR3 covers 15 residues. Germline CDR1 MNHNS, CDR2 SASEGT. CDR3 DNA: TGTGCCAGCAGCGGGACCGGGACACGGACCTACGAGCAGTACTTC. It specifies CASSGTGTRTYEQYF.

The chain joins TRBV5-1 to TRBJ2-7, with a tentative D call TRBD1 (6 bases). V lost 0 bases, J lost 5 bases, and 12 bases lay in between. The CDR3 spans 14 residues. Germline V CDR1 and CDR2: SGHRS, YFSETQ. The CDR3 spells CASSLGRDIDEQYF. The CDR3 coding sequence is TGCGCCAGCAGCTTGGGCAGGGACATCGACGAGCAGTACTTC.

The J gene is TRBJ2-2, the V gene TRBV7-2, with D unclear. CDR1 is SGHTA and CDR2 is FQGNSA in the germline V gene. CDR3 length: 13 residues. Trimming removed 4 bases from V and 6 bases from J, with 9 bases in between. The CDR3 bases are TGTGCCAGCAGCTACATCATCCCCGGGGAGCTGTTTTTT. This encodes CASSYIIPGELFF.

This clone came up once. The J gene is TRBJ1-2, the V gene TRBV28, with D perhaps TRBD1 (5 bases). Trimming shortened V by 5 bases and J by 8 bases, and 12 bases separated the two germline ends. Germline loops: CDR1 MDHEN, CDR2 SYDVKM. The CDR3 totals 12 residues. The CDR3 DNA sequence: TGTGCCAGCAGTCTCCGGACATTCGGCTACACCTTC. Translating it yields CASSLRTFGYTF.